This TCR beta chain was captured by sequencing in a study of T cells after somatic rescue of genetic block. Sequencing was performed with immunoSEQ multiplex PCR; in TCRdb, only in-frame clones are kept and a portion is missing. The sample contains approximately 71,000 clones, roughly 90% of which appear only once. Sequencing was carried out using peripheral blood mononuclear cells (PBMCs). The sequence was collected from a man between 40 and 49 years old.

DNA for the CDR3: TGTGCCAGCAGTCCCCGCTCGGGCTACGAGCAGTACTTC. Translation gives CASSPRSGYEQYF. The chain couples TRBV28 to TRBJ2-7; D gene unclear. This CDR3 comprises 13 residues. Germline-derived CDR1 and CDR2 are MDHEN and SYDVKM. Trimming removed 5 bases at V and 3 bases at J, with 11 bases between.